The 21 T cell receptor beta chains below all came from one sample that was sequenced in a study of tissue T cells after allogeneic stem cell transplantation. Libraries were prepared by immunoSEQ multiplex PCR; TCRdb keeps only in-frame clonotypes and omits some of them. Seen here are roughly 25,000 clones, about 89% observed once, and the top ten hold roughly 2%. The source was blood, collected before transplantation. All receptors derive from a male donor aged 60 or older who later had graft-versus-host disease after an allogeneic stem cell transplant.

J is TRBJ2-7 and V is TRBV4-2, with D tentatively TRBD1 (6 bases). The V end lost 1 base, the J end lost 6 bases, and 10 bases lay between the germline ends. This CDR3 spans 13 amino acids. Germline lookup yields CDR1 LGHNA and CDR2 YNFKEQ. The CDR3 DNA is TGTGCCAGCAGCCAAGTTCAGGGGTCCGAGCAGTACTTC. Amino acids: CASSQVQGSEQYF.

This chain joins TRBV2 and TRBJ2-1, with no clear D. This CDR3 is built from 11 residues. Germline values: CDR1 SNHLY, CDR2 FYNNEI. The ends were cut back, 7 bases at V and 5 bases at J, with 6 bases in the middle. CDR3 DNA sequence: TGTGCCAGCACCGCGGACAATGAGCAGTTCTTC. This gives the protein CASTADNEQFF. The full variable domain, its missing parts supplied by reference TRBV2 and TRBJ2-1, is EPEVTQTPSHQVTQMGQEVILRCVPISNHLYFYWYRQILGQKVEFLVSFYNNEISEKSEIFDDQFSVERPDGSNFTLKIRSTKLEDSAMYFCASTADNEQFFGPGTRLTVL.

The genes are TRBV2 and TRBJ2-1, with TRBD1 matching 8 bases. V gave up 3 bases and J gave up 9 bases; unmatched junction bases: 7. This CDR3 has 14 residues. Germline V gives CDR1 SNHLY, CDR2 FYNNEI. Here the CDR3 DNA reads TGTGCCAGCAGTGAGCGCAGGGGGCCAAGTGAGCAGTTCTTC. Its translation: CASSERRGPSEQFF.

This clone was found once. The chain combines TRBV5-1 with TRBJ1-6, with TRBD1 identical over 7 bases. V gave up 0 bases and J gave up 4 bases; unmatched junction bases: 13. Germline V lookup: CDR1 SGHRS, CDR2 YFSETQ. This CDR3 contains 19 residues. DNA of the CDR3: TGCGCCAGCAGCTTGGAACTTGGGGGAGGGACAGCATATAATTCACCCCTCCACTTT. Its protein is CASSLELGGGTAYNSPLHF. Full variable domain (outside the CDR3, taken from reference TRBV5-1 and TRBJ1-6): KAGVTQTPRYLIKTRGQQVTLSCSPISGHRSVSWYQQTPGQGLQFLFEYFSETQRNKGNFPGRFSGRQFSNSRSEMNVSTLELGDSALYLCASSLELGGGTAYNSPLHFGNGTRLTVT.

The chain recombines TRBV5-1 with TRBJ1-1; no clear D. Germline V CDR1 and CDR2: SGHRS, YFSETQ. The V end was cut by 6 bases, the J end by 10 bases, with 22 bases between. The CDR3 covers 14 residues. The CDR3 region has the DNA TGCGCCAGCATCCAGGACGTACATCACCCGAGAGCTTTCTTT. It yields the protein CASIQDVHHPRAFF.

DNA for the CDR3: TGTGCCAGCACCCACAGGGGGCATCAGCCCCAGCATTTT. Encoded protein: CASTHRGHQPQHF. The chain links TRBV6-5 to TRBJ1-5, with 9 positions matching TRBD1. The CDR3 is 13 residues long. CDR1 and CDR2 from the germline V gene are MNHEY and SVGAGI. V trimming: 7 bases; J trimming: 5 bases; junction bases outside the gene matches: 3.

This clone was recorded only once. The chain joins TRBV19 to TRBJ1-5, with D maybe TRBD1 (5 bases). The V and J ends lost 7 bases and 2 bases respectively, with 15 bases between them. The CDR3 consists of 15 residues. Germline V lookup: CDR1 LNHDA, CDR2 SQIVND (reference sequence). DNA of the CDR3: TGTGCCAGTAATCTGGGGGGAGGGGGCAATCAGCCCCAGCATTTT. This sequence encodes CASNLGGGGNQPQHF.

The chain combines TRBV7-8 with TRBJ1-3; D might be TRBD1 (5 bases). Trimming stripped 1 base from V and 3 bases from J, with 7 bases between. This CDR3 is 14 amino acids long. CDR1 and CDR2 from the germline V gene are SGHVS and FQNEAQ. The DNA for the CDR3 is TGTGCCAGCAGCTTAGTGGGGGATGGAAACACCATATATTTT. Amino acid sequence: CASSLVGDGNTIYF. Full variable domain (rest looked up from reference TRBV7-8 and TRBJ1-3): GAGVSQSPRYKVAKRGQDVALRCDPISGHVSLFWYQQALGQGPEFLTYFQNEAQLDKSGLPSDRFFAERPEGSVSTLKIQRTQQEDSAVYLCASSLVGDGNTIYFGEGSWLTVV.

The chain links TRBV7-9 to TRBJ1-1; weak D call: TRBD1 (5 bases). The CDR3 covers 15 residues. Trimming left V 1 base short and J 3 bases short, with 12 bases between. Germline CDR1 reads SEHNR; CDR2 reads FQNEAQ (reference sequence). The CDR3 is CASSLGQTYYTEAFF. DNA for the CDR3: TGTGCCAGCAGCTTAGGACAGACCTACTACACTGAAGCTTTCTTT.

This sequence joins TRBV19 and TRBJ2-3, with D possibly matching TRBD2 (7 bases). Germline V gene data show CDR1 as LNHDA and CDR2 as SQIVND (reference sequence). The CDR3 covers 19 residues. V lost 4 bases, J lost 2 bases, and 25 bases lay in between. The CDR3 DNA reads as TGTGCCAGTAGTACCGGCCGAGAGTTTGGGGGGGGCCCCACAGATACGCAGTATTTT. Amino acid sequence: CASSTGREFGGGPTDTQYF.

The CDR3 DNA reads as TGCGCCAGCAGCTTATTGGAAGGGGGCGACATCAGTGGGCAGTATTTT. Its protein product is CASSLLEGGDISGQYF. The genes are TRBV5-1 and TRBJ2-3; 7 bases map to TRBD1. V gave up 2 bases and J gave up 11 bases; unmatched junction bases: 17. The CDR3 is 16 amino acids. Germline V lookup: CDR1 SGHRS, CDR2 YFSETQ.

The rearrangement joins TRBV6-2 or TRBV6-3 to TRBJ1-6; unclear D gene. Looked up from germline, CDR1 is MNHEY and CDR2 is SVGEGT. With 5 bases removed from V and 9 bases from J, the gap between germline ends came to 23 bases. This CDR3 is 17 amino acids long. The CDR3 sequence: CASSTRRRSMASSPLHF. CDR3 nucleotide sequence: TGTGCCAGCAGTACCAGGCGGAGATCCATGGCAAGTTCACCCCTCCACTTT.

This clone was counted a single time. J is TRBJ1-4 and V is TRBV5-1; 8 bases are shared with TRBD1. The J segment lost 10 bases and the V segment lost 4 bases, leaving 9 bases of the junction unmatched. Looked up from germline, CDR1 is SGHRS and CDR2 is YFSETQ. The CDR3 length is 14 residues. The CDR3 DNA follows: TGCGCCAGCAGCGTCGGGACAGGCCTAGGAAAACTGTTTTTT. Protein sequence: CASSVGTGLGKLFF.

The rearrangement links TRBV7-9 to TRBJ1-2; D perhaps matches TRBD1 (6 bases). The length of the CDR3 is 14 residues. Trimming stripped 4 bases from V and 4 bases from J, with 13 bases between. Germline V gene data show CDR1 as SEHNR and CDR2 as FQNEAQ (reference sequence). Here the CDR3 reads CASSSPTGPYGYTF. The CDR3 DNA is TGTGCCAGCAGCTCCCCGACAGGCCCCTATGGCTACACCTTC.

The genes are TRBV4-2 and TRBJ2-5; TRBD2 agrees at 15 bases. The V segment lost 0 bases and the J segment 13 bases; nucleotides outside the gene matches: 6. The CDR3 runs to 15 residues. Germline values: CDR1 LGHNA, CDR2 YNFKEQ. In nucleotides, the CDR3 is TGTGCCAGCAGCCAAGATCGGACTAGCGGGAGGGCCCCGTACTTC. It encodes CASSQDRTSGRAPYF.

This sequence joins TRBV3-1 (or the pseudogene TRBV3-2) and TRBJ1-1; weak D call: TRBD1 (6 bases). CDR1 is LGHDT, CDR2 YNNKEL, per germline (reference sequence). Trimming stripped 4 bases from V and 4 bases from J, with 13 bases between. This CDR3 has 14 residues. The CDR3 DNA follows: TGTGCCAGCAGCCGAGCACAGGGAGCCACTGAAGCTTTCTTT. Translating gives CASSRAQGATEAFF.

This chain connects TRBV10-1 to TRBJ1-1; D is unclear. Trimming cost V 0 bases and J 0 bases, with 17 bases left between them. The CDR3 is made up of 18 amino acids. CDR1 is WNHNN, CDR2 SYGVQD, per germline (reference sequence). DNA of the CDR3: TGCGCCAGCAGTGAGTCGATGAAGGGTAGGTTCTTGAACACTGAAGCTTTCTTT. Translated: CASSESMKGRFLNTEAFF.

This clone came up once. The chain joins TRBV3-1 (or the pseudogene TRBV3-2) to TRBJ1-5; D remains ambiguous. This CDR3 spans 14 amino acids. V was clipped by 0 bases and J by 3 bases, with 6 bases between them. Germline CDR1 and CDR2: LGHDT and YNNKEL (reference sequence). The DNA for the CDR3 is TGTGCCAGCAGCCAAGATGGGGTCAATCAGCCCCAGCATTTT. Translated: CASSQDGVNQPQHF.

The chain joins TRBV30 to TRBJ1-1; D is uncertain. Per germline, CDR1 GTSNPN and CDR2 SVGIG (reference sequence). This CDR3 has 13 amino acids. V lost 5 bases, J lost 3 bases, and 13 bases lay in between. The CDR3: CAWVSVRDTEAFF. The CDR3 DNA is TGTGCCTGGGTTAGTGTAAGGGACACTGAAGCTTTCTTT.

This clone appeared a few times. The chain combines TRBV9 with TRBJ1-3, with D possibly TRBD1 on 6 matching bases. The CDR3 runs 15 residues. From germline, CDR1 is SGDLS and CDR2 YYNGEE. Between the trimmed V and J ends, which lost 3 bases and 4 bases, there was a span of 14 bases. Written as DNA, the CDR3 is TGTGCCAGCAGCGCCTTAGGGGGGCAGGGAAACACCATATATTTT. It is translated as CASSALGGQGNTIYF. Full variable domain (rest looked up from reference TRBV9 and TRBJ1-3): DSGVTQTPKHLITATGQRVTLRCSPRSGDLSVYWYQQSLDQGLQFLIQYYNGEERAKGNILERFSAQQFPDLHSELNLSSLELGDSALYFCASSALGGQGNTIYFGEGSWLTVV.

The J gene is TRBJ2-5, the V gene TRBV5-1; the D gene is possibly TRBD1 (5 bases). CDR1 and CDR2 (germline): SGHRS, YFSETQ. This CDR3 comprises 14 residues. The V end was cut by 0 bases, the J end by 5 bases, with 11 bases between. The CDR3 sequence: CASSLAGRVETQYF. The CDR3, as DNA: TGCGCCAGCAGCTTGGCGGGCAGGGTCGAGACCCAGTACTTC.